Each of the 11 T cell receptor beta chains below was sequenced from the same sample in a study of identical twins. TCRdb used MiXCR to reprocess the 5' RACE reads, holding one entry per CDR3 protein. Among approximately 1.8 million distinct CDR3 sequences listed, less than 40% were seen once. The sequencing input was cord blood. The receptors originated from a newborn girl in good health.

This clonotype was seen more than once but under ten times. This rearrangement joins TRBV5-1 to TRBJ1-2; D might be TRBD1 (5 bases). This CDR3 contains 14 residues. V lost 2 bases and J 4 bases, leaving 12 bases between the germline ends. Germline CDR1 is SGHRS and CDR2 is YFSETQ. CDR3 DNA: TGCGCCAGCAGCTTTCAGGGTGGAAGCTATGGCTACACCTTC. It specifies CASSFQGGSYGYTF.

The chain recombines TRBV5-1 with TRBJ1-4; D remains ambiguous. Deletions cut 1 base from V and 8 bases from J, with 9 bases between. The CDR3 covers 13 residues. Germline assignment: CDR1 SGHRS and CDR2 YFSETQ. CDR3 nucleotides: TGCGCCAGCAGCTTGTCGTACGGCGAAAAACTGTTTTTT. As protein: CASSLSYGEKLFF.

The rearrangement links TRBV3-1 to TRBJ2-1; D might be TRBD1 (5 bases). Germline CDR1 LGHDT, CDR2 YNNKEL (reference sequence). This CDR3 comprises 13 residues. The V end lost 0 bases, the J end lost 7 bases, and 7 bases lay between the germline ends. CDR3 nucleotide sequence: TGTGCCAGCAGCCAAGATACAGGAAATGAGCAGTTCTTC. This sequence encodes CASSQDTGNEQFF.

This clonotype came up a few times. The rearrangement joins TRBV5-1 to TRBJ1-2; D is ambiguous. The CDR3 spans 15 residues. The germline gives CDR1 SGHRS, CDR2 YFSETQ. The V end lost 0 bases, the J end lost 5 bases, and 14 bases lay between the germline ends. The CDR3 loop is CASSLGTPASYGYTF. The CDR3 bases are TGCGCCAGCAGCTTGGGGACGCCGGCCTCGTATGGCTACACCTTC.

The V call is TRBV3-1, the J call TRBJ2-1, with 8 nucleotides matching TRBD2. The CDR3 contains 18 residues. Germline CDR1 LGHDT, CDR2 YNNKEL (reference sequence). V was pared by 0 bases and J by 5 bases, with 12 bases of the junction left unmatched. The chain's CDR3 is CASSQEPPFSGDNNEQFF. CDR3 DNA sequence: TGTGCCAGCAGCCAAGAGCCCCCATTTAGCGGGGACAACAATGAGCAGTTCTTC.

This clonotype was seen a few times. V usage is TRBV12-3 or TRBV12-4 and J usage is TRBJ2-7; D not certain. The CDR3 covers 13 residues. With 3 bases removed from V and 7 bases from J, the gap between germline ends came to 13 bases. In nucleotides, the CDR3 is TGTGCCAGCAGTTTCCGCCTTGACGGGGAGCAGTACTTC. This codes for CASSFRLDGEQYF.

In this sample, this clonotype turned up a few times. The chain joins TRBV3-1 to TRBJ2-6; the D gene is possibly TRBD1 (6 bases). There are 21 residues in the CDR3. V lost 3 bases, J lost 1 base, and 25 bases lay in between. In germline, CDR1 is LGHDT, CDR2 YNNKEL (reference sequence). Here the CDR3 DNA reads TGTGCCAGCAGCCATTTTGTCAGGGGCGTCGTTGTCGGTTCTGGGGCCAACGTCCTGACTTTC. This sequence encodes CASSHFVRGVVVGSGANVLTF.

This clonotype was recorded a few times. The V and J genes are TRBV5-1 and TRBJ2-7; 9 nucleotides agree with TRBD1. V shed 2 bases and J 0 bases; nucleotides not matched to a gene: 3. This CDR3 contains 15 residues. CDR1 SGHRS and CDR2 YFSETQ come from the germline V gene. As DNA, the CDR3 is TGCGCCAGCAGCTTCCGGGACAGGGCCTCCTACGAGCAGTACTTC. Translating gives CASSFRDRASYEQYF.

The chain has TRBV3-1 and TRBJ2-3, with 10 bases that match TRBD2. The CDR3 is 14 residues long. Germline lookup yields CDR1 LGHDT and CDR2 YNNKEL (reference sequence). Unmatched junction bases numbered 4, after V lost 3 bases and J lost 7 bases. DNA for the CDR3: TGTGCCAGCAGCCAGGCTAGCGGGGGTTATACGCAGTATTTT. This encodes CASSQASGGYTQYF.

This sequence joins TRBV20-1 and TRBJ2-7; D not resolved. Trimming removed 1 base from V and 0 bases from J, with 7 bases in between. The germline CDR1 and CDR2 sequences are DFQATT and SNEGSKA (reference sequence). This CDR3 contains 13 residues. The CDR3 protein is CSARGANSYEQYF. The CDR3 coding sequence is TGCAGTGCTAGAGGAGCCAACTCCTACGAGCAGTACTTC.

The table lists this clonotype with a few counts. The rearrangement links TRBV7-2 to TRBJ2-3, with D possibly matching TRBD2 (5 bases). The CDR3 length is 12 residues. V lost 1 base to trimming and J lost 8 bases, with 7 bases between them. Germline CDR1 SGHTA, CDR2 FQGNSA. Here the CDR3 reads CASSLESGTQYF. DNA of the CDR3: TGTGCCAGCAGCTTAGAGAGCGGTACGCAGTATTTT. Combining the CDR3 with reference TRBV7-2 and TRBJ2-3 gives the whole variable domain GAGVSQSPSNKVTEKGKDVELRCDPISGHTALYWYRQSLGQGLEFLIYFQGNSAPDKSGLPSDRFSAERTGGSVSTLTIQRTQQEDSAVYLCASSLESGTQYFGPGTRLTVL.